Given below is one T cell receptor beta chain in context. The clone's antigen remains unknown. No much larger clone is present one base from it, and per-base qualities are unavailable. This specimen belongs to a study of cytomegalovirus exposure and HLA in healthy donors (dated by TCRdb to the late 2010s). With regard to the full study: In an earlier analysis of roughly 500 of the donors, 250 to 300 Gb of sequence data and 90 million to 130 million unique TCR beta sequences from roughly 200 million T cells were reported. Besides the first cohort of roughly 660 subjects, a separate validation cohort made up of roughly 130 different subjects was used. HLA typing covered class I and class II loci at four-digit resolution. The number of typed donors differed by locus: 629-630 for A, B, C, DRB1 and DQB1; 522 for DQA1; roughly 600 for DPA1; and around 490 for DPB1. Rather than using new phenotypic data, the later analysis identified candidate immune exposures from TCR beta sequences and from how often those sequences occurred across donors. Donor age, sex, ethnicity and CMV serostatus were compiled together with the repertoire data. In an earlier analysis of 587 of the donors, high-throughput TCR beta sequencing was used to judge whether each TCR beta V gene segment behaved as functional or pseudogenic. An early release covering roughly 640 HLA-typed donors comprised approximately 300 gigabases of sequencing data and 85 million to 100 million unique TCR sequences. Every discovery cohort repertoire had been produced on one sequencing platform. To study patterns of TCR occurrence, a later analysis re-analyzed previously published TCR beta repertoires from under 750 donors and added high-resolution HLA genotyping. About five DR-DQ haplotypes were handled as single units for association and clustering because linkage in the cohort was strong. The study aimed to test whether signatures of past pathogen exposure could be identified by cataloging public T cell receptors. Among the approximately 420 genotyped donors, around 81% belonged to the genetic ancestry cluster associated with self-reported Caucasian donors. The study used immunosequencing to profile the T cell repertoires of around 600 subjects and linked those repertoires to cytomegalovirus serostatus. High-throughput TCR immunosequencing, statistical association of individual TCRs with disease status, and machine learning were combined to predict cytomegalovirus infection status. A later genetic analysis used genome-wide SNP genotypes for about 60% of the roughly 670 donors, treating that subset as a discovery cohort. On average, about 240,000 unique TCR beta nucleotide sequences were sequenced per donor among roughly 430 genotyped donors of the cohort, with roughly 18% of those sequences being non-productive.

The method was the immunoSEQ multiplex PCR assay. The multiplex PCR relied on a mix of 60 forward primers for TCR Vbeta segments and 13 reverse primers for TCR Jbeta segments. A multiplex PCR assay on genomic DNA amplified the CDR3 region of rearranged TCR beta genes. The amplified TCR beta libraries were sequenced on the Illumina HiSeq System as 87-base-pair reads. The authors' pipeline ran thus. Across the 670 or so repertoires, a later analysis counted tens of millions of unique TCR beta chains, around 10 million of which were shared by at least two donors. Raw reads were error-corrected and collapsed into unique sequences by a nearest-neighbor algorithm in which closely related sequences were merged to remove PCR and sequencing errors. CDR3 sequences were aligned to IMGT reference sequences to assign V, D and J gene segments. For a sequence to be retained, at least a six-nucleotide match to both a V gene segment and a J gene segment was required. A rearrangement counted as productive if the CDR3 had no stop codons and remained in frame with V and J, and every other rearrangement counted as non-productive. Following IMGT convention, CDR3 was defined as the stretch from the second conserved V-encoded cysteine up to the conserved J-encoded phenylalanine. The earlier analysis of roughly 590 of the donors excluded any sequence lacking an unambiguous match to a single V gene segment. In an earlier analysis of several hundred of the donors, V segments were called functional above 56.7% productive rearrangements and were called segregating when the between-donor standard deviation exceeded 5%. A statistical classification framework was developed to diagnose cytomegalovirus status using the catalog of TCR beta chain sequences. A later analysis assigned V and J genes by comparing TCR nucleotide sequences with IMGT/GENE-DB human TR gene sequences. In a later analysis, CDR3 sequences and most-parsimonious VDJ recombination scenarios were assigned using the TCRdist pipeline. A later analysis defined each TCR beta chain by its CDR3 amino acid sequence plus V-gene family, and excluded reads lacking a unique V-gene family. A later analysis removed 500 to 600 highly shared, low-generation-probability nucleotide sequences to deal with suspected cross-contamination and a sequencing artifact. In a later analysis, a clonal expansion index was calculated for each public chain from normalized within-repertoire ranks of inferred template counts. In a later analysis, generation probabilities were computed using a VDJ recombination model fitted to out-of-frame rearrangements, and the results were checked against IGoR. In a later analysis, TCR-TCR, TCR-HLA and TCR-CMV co-occurrence was scored with hypergeometric tests, and a repertoire-size bias correction was applied to TCR pairs. In a later analysis, false discovery rates were estimated by permuting HLA or CMV assignments 20 times. A later analysis grouped co-occurring TCRs with DBSCAN, adding TCRdist sequence similarity when clustering within HLA-allele-positive subsets. Co-occurrence clustering excluded repertoires with fewer than 30,000 or more than 120,000 public chains, plus five with anomalous nucleotide sharing. Sourced from immuneACCESS, this table was stored by TCRdb with only in-frame sequences that have V and J called. A share of the clones is absent; for the studies checked, an unresolved V gene accounts for under half, and the remainder has no known explanation. From that table come the V and J calls and clone size; the DNA was used to work out D and trimming. The sample records approximately 160,000 clones, 55% to 70% of which are singletons. The biggest ten clones account for 2.8% of the sample.

In the germline V gene, CDR1 corresponds to LGHNA and CDR2 to YNFKEQ. The CDR3 measures 14 amino acids from cysteine to phenylalanine. Of all the DNA, just the CDR3 is kept, 42 bases in frame from base 1. Trimming at the junction amounts to 0 bases on V and 2 bases on J, and the germline ends lie 7 bases apart. The cohort consisted of 650 to 850 healthy bone marrow donors. At the time of sampling, every cohort member was nominally healthy, though immune exposures that went unrecorded were likely present. The donor was CMV seropositive and belonged to the group of 250 to 350 seropositive cohort members. A peripheral blood sample was collected from each donor, and TCR beta sequencing was performed on peripheral blood mononuclear cells. The Qiagen DNeasy Blood Extraction Kit was used to extract genomic DNA from the blood cell samples. Study-wide conclusions, independent of this receptor: Several of the top co-occurrence clusters appeared to be linked to parvovirus B19, influenza, CMV and Epstein-Barr virus, according to a later analysis. Because HLA typing was unavailable for some donors at each locus, only the typed subset was used in association tests. The cohort was sequenced for TCR beta chains only, and without alpha or paired-chain data the features that could be detected were limited. Immune exposure information for the cohort was limited to CMV serostatus. A later genetic analysis associated a missense DCLRE1C variant with V-gene and J-gene trimming of TCR beta chains, and an independent cohort replicated the association. Compared with the roughly 720-donor mean, donors in an Asian-associated ancestry cluster had fewer N-insertions in productive TCRs, according to a later genetic analysis. According to a later analysis, most CMV-associated TCR beta chains appeared to be HLA-restricted, and the HLA associations seemed to be driven largely by CMV exposure. Some 15 rarely observed V segments, including chromosome 9 orphons, were excluded from the earlier analysis of almost 600 of the donors because counts were too low. The study gave a list of about 160 TCR beta chains associated with cytomegalovirus. A later analysis found that HLA-associated TCR beta chains were more clonally expanded and had lower generation probabilities than equally common non-associated chains. Correlated functional status among segregating V segments might reflect linkage disequilibrium, but an unknown experimental factor could not be ruled out. In a later analysis, the rate of TCR association differed among HLA loci, with DRB1 alleles having the most associated TCRs and HLA-C alleles having the fewest. An earlier analysis of some 590 of the donors showed that most TCR beta V segments appeared in productive rearrangements either about 87% or about 30% of the time, which broadly matched IMGT annotations. Most TCR sequences were seen in very few donors, while some public TCRs were found in many individuals. In vitro tests confirmed that a few of the cytomegalovirus-associated TCR beta chains recognize cytomegalovirus antigens. Presence/absence analyses assumed roughly uniform sequencing depth across donors, an assumption that may not hold. When HLA alleles, especially DR and DQ, strongly co-occurred, TCR associations were difficult to assign to individual alleles. In a later analysis, 16,951 TCR beta sequences were associated with specific HLA alleles at a false discovery rate of 0.05. Cytomegalovirus status was reported to be diagnosed by the classifier with high specificity and sensitivity in both the original and validation cohorts. A further reported finding was that TCR beta sequences accurately predicted the HLA-A and HLA-B alleles for most subjects in the first cohort. Some IMGT-functional V segments, including TRBV6-2 and TRBV6-3, could not be distinguished by the 87-base-pair reads and were therefore excluded. According to the authors, the approach could potentially be generalized to other disease states and immunological phenotypes. A cluster of highly shared sequence variants was judged likely to represent a technical artifact of the sequencing pipeline.

This sequence uses TRBV4-2 and TRBJ1-2; the D gene cannot be named for sure. Sequences were obtained from PBMCs. The receptor was isolated from a woman aged 35 to 49 in good health and CMV-seropositive. Read as DNA, the sequence is TGTGCCAGCAGCCAAGACGGGGTGAACTATGGCTACACCTTC. Translated, this is CASSQDGVNYGYTF.